These 28 T cell receptor beta chains share one sample of origin, sequenced in a study of cytomegalovirus exposure and HLA in healthy donors. TCRdb's copy holds only in-frame clones and misses some; the assay was immunoSEQ multiplex PCR. The sample lists about 200,000 clones; about 84% were seen once. The material sequenced was PBMCs. The source of these receptors is a woman aged 18-29 years in good health and CMV-seronegative.

This rearrangement joins TRBV6-5 to TRBJ2-1, with TRBD2 identical over 9 bases. From germline, CDR1 is MNHEY and CDR2 SVGAGI. V lost 6 bases and J lost 7; bases outside the gene matches: 10. This CDR3 has 15 amino acids. In DNA, the CDR3 is TGTGCCAGCAGCCCCCCGGCTAGCGGGATGAATGAGCAGTTCTTC. Protein product: CASSPPASGMNEQFF.

The rearrangement links TRBV7-9 to TRBJ1-2, with D perhaps matching TRBD1 (5 bases). There are 15 residues in the CDR3. The V gene lost 8 bases and the J gene lost 6 bases, with 22 bases spanning the gap. Germline loops: CDR1 SEHNR, CDR2 FQNEAQ (reference sequence). The CDR3 region is CASQLVGDGGDGYTF. CDR3 DNA sequence: TGTGCCAGCCAATTGGTGGGAGACGGGGGAGATGGCTACACCTTC.

V and J are TRBV19 and TRBJ2-5; 7 nucleotides match TRBD2. V was clipped by 4 bases and J by 2 bases; unmatched bases: 7. The CDR3 runs to 15 residues. The germline CDR1 and CDR2 sequences are LNHDA and SQIVND (reference sequence). CDR3 coding DNA: TGTGCCAGTAGTAGGGAGGGAGCGGTTCAAGAGACCCAGTACTTC. This translates into CASSREGAVQETQYF.

The chain employs TRBV19 and TRBJ2-7; D is possibly TRBD1 (6 bases). The CDR3 extends over 15 amino acids. V was clipped by 4 bases and J by 7 bases, with 20 bases between them. CDR1 LNHDA and CDR2 SQIVND come from the germline V gene (reference sequence). Here the CDR3 DNA reads TGTGCCAGTAGTAGAGAGGGACAATACAACCAGGAGCAGTACTTC. This translates into CASSREGQYNQEQYF.

This chain uses TRBV7-2 with TRBJ2-1; 11 bases align to TRBD2. The CDR3 runs to 15 residues. The germline gives CDR1 SGHTA, CDR2 FQGNSA. The V gene end was trimmed by 4 bases and the J gene end by 9 bases; junction bases not matched to a gene: 8. CDR3 DNA sequence: TGTGCCAGCAGCTACGATAGCGGGAGGGCCCTTGAGCAGTTCTTC. Its translation is CASSYDSGRALEQFF.

This chain uses TRBV29-1 with TRBJ1-1; D is perhaps TRBD1 (5 bases). The CDR3 contains 13 residues. In germline, CDR1 is SQVTM, CDR2 ANQGSEA. The CDR3 DNA follows: TGCACCGCCTTCGGGGGTCTTAACACTGAAGCTTTCTTT. It yields the protein CTAFGGLNTEAFF.

There are a few counts of this clone. The V call is TRBV5-6, the J call TRBJ2-3; D uncertain. V shed 2 bases and J shed 6 bases, with 13 bases lying between them. This CDR3 has 14 amino acids. Germline V gene sequence: CDR1 SGHDT, CDR2 YYEEEE. CDR3 DNA sequence: TGTGCCAGCAGCTTACCCACCACAGTTGATACGCAGTATTTT. This gives the protein CASSLPTTVDTQYF.

The chain carries TRBV25-1 and TRBJ2-3, with TRBD1 matching 8 bases. From germline, CDR1 is MGHDK and CDR2 SYGVNS. The CDR3 length is 15 residues. After removal of 5 bases from V and 4 bases from J, the junction contained 8 bases not matched to a gene. The CDR3 sequence is CASSSGGRGADTQYF. The CDR3 coding sequence is TGTGCCAGCAGTTCAGGGGGCAGGGGCGCAGATACGCAGTATTTT.

CDR3 region: CATSKGTGGDEKLFF. The DNA of the CDR3 is TGTGCCACCAGCAAAGGGACAGGGGGCGATGAAAAACTGTTTTTT. J is TRBJ1-4 and V is TRBV15, with 12 nucleotides matching TRBD1. The CDR3 sequence is 15 residues long. Germline-derived CDR1 and CDR2 are LNHNV and YYDKDF (reference sequence). Germline trimming cut 4 bases from V and 6 bases from J; bases unmatched to any gene: 3.

This clone was seen only a few times. The chain is built from TRBV5-6 and TRBJ1-6, with D possibly matching TRBD1 (6 bases). V was pared by 4 bases and J by 5 bases, with 10 bases between. The V gene's germline CDR1 is SGHDT and CDR2 YYEEEE. This CDR3 contains 14 residues. The CDR3 is CASSRPGDNSPLHF. Written as DNA, the CDR3 is TGTGCCAGCAGCCGACCAGGGGATAATTCACCCCTCCACTTT.

The chain uses TRBV4-2 and TRBJ2-3; TRBD2 aligns across 14 bases. Germline V gene data show CDR1 as LGHNA and CDR2 as YNFKEQ. V shed 4 bases, J shed 6 bases, and the junction held 9 bases outside the gene matches. The CDR3 covers 17 residues. The CDR3 region has the DNA TGTGCCAGCAGCCTCGGGACTAGCGGGGGCCCTGAGGATACGCAGTATTTT. Protein sequence: CASSLGTSGGPEDTQYF.

This chain joins TRBV9 and TRBJ2-5; the match to TRBD2 covers 8 bases. Germline-derived CDR1 and CDR2 are SGDLS and YYNGEE. This CDR3 has 16 residues. The junction had 9 bases not matched to a gene; V was cut back by 4 bases and J by 1 base. The CDR3 sequence is CASSPGSGGLQETQYF. For the CDR3, the DNA is TGTGCCAGCAGCCCCGGGAGCGGGGGCCTCCAAGAGACCCAGTACTTC.

The CDR3 bases are TGTGCCTGGGACGGGTTTAACTATGGCTACACCTTC. Translating it yields CAWDGFNYGYTF. This chain links TRBV30 with TRBJ1-2; D not resolved. V lost 5 bases and J 1 base, leaving 8 bases between the germline ends. Germline loops: CDR1 GTSNPN, CDR2 SVGIG (reference sequence). This CDR3 is built from 12 residues.

The chain carries TRBV5-6 and TRBJ1-5; 9 bases line up with TRBD1. The CDR3 length is 14 residues. The germline V gene has CDR1 SGHDT and CDR2 YYEEEE. The trim removed 0 bases at V and 5 bases at J, leaving 0 bases unmatched. The CDR3 loop reads CASSLGQGDQPQHF. The DNA for the CDR3 is TGTGCCAGCAGCTTGGGACAGGGGGATCAGCCCCAGCATTTT. Full variable domain (outside the CDR3, taken from reference TRBV5-6 and TRBJ1-5): DAGVTQSPTHLIKTRGQQVTLRCSPKSGHDTVSWYQQALGQGPQFIFQYYEEEERQRGNFPDRFSGHQFPNYSSELNVNALLLGDSALYLCASSLGQGDQPQHFGDGTRLSIL.

The CDR3 DNA reads TGTGCCAGCAGTTACTCCCGGCGGGCCCAGGAGGATACGCAGTATTTT. Amino acids: CASSYSRRAQEDTQYF. This chain joins TRBV6-5 and TRBJ2-3, with D possibly being TRBD2 (5 bases). The length of the CDR3 is 16 residues. Germline-derived CDR1 and CDR2 are MNHEY and SVGAGI. The V and J ends lost 0 bases and 6 bases respectively, with 16 bases between them.

This clone was seen only once. It is likely a read error, because the conserved phenylalanine at the end of the CDR3 is missing. The DNA is omitted, as the CDR3 cannot be located on it reliably, and the CDR3 follows TCRdb's listing. The chain has TRBV6-6 and TRBJ2-3; TRBD2, the table's D call, was not compared with the DNA. CDR1 MNHNY and CDR2 SVGAGI come from the germline V gene (reference sequence). The CDR3 spans 12 residues, counting both ends. The CDR3 protein is CASSYGGGLARI.

The chain carries TRBV19 and TRBJ2-2; D is ambiguous. The V end was cut by 4 bases, the J end by 0 bases, with 9 bases between. The V gene's germline CDR1 is LNHDA and CDR2 SQIVND (reference sequence). The length of the CDR3 is 15 residues. CDR3: CASSKMGSNTGELFF. CDR3 coding DNA: TGTGCCAGTAGTAAGATGGGCTCGAACACCGGGGAGCTGTTTTTT. Filled out from reference TRBV19 and TRBJ2-2, the complete variable domain reads DGGITQSPKYLFRKEGQNVTLSCEQNLNHDAMYWYRQDPGQGLRLIYYSQIVNDFQKGDIAEGYSVSREKKESFPLTVTSAQKNPTAFYLCASSKMGSNTGELFFGEGSRLTVL.

V and J are TRBV29-1 and TRBJ1-1; D remains ambiguous. The V gene's germline CDR1 is SQVTM and CDR2 ANQGSEA. The CDR3 has 14 residues. Trimming removed 7 bases at V and 0 bases at J, with 15 bases between. CDR3 sequence: CSGLTAYLNTEAFF. The CDR3 DNA reads TGCAGCGGACTCACGGCCTACTTGAACACTGAAGCTTTCTTT.

The V call is TRBV7-8, the J call TRBJ2-7; 8 bases match TRBD2. Germline values: CDR1 SGHVS, CDR2 FQNEAQ. The CDR3 totals 15 residues. V shed 2 bases, J shed 7 bases, and the junction held 10 bases outside the gene matches. CDR3 nucleotide sequence: TGTGCCAGCAGCTTAACGGGGACTAGGGCGGGTGAGCAGTACTTC. Translating it yields CASSLTGTRAGEQYF.

This rearrangement joins TRBV10-3 to TRBJ2-1, with TRBD2 matching over 13 bases. J was trimmed by 9 bases and V by 3 bases; bases with no gene match: 8. The V gene's germline CDR1 is ENHRY and CDR2 SYGVKD. The CDR3 length is 16 residues. CDR3 in amino acids: CAISEEGLAGDFEQFF. CDR3 DNA sequence: TGTGCCATCAGTGAAGAAGGACTAGCGGGGGACTTTGAGCAGTTCTTC.

The gene calls are TRBV29-1 and TRBJ2-1, with TRBD2 matching 10 bases. The CDR3 covers 12 residues. The trim removed 7 bases at V and 8 bases at J, leaving 5 bases unmatched. Germline V lookup: CDR1 SQVTM, CDR2 ANQGSEA. CDR3 protein: CSATTSGYEQFF. In DNA, the CDR3 is TGCAGCGCAACGACTAGCGGGTATGAGCAGTTCTTC.

This clone was found once. The chain couples TRBV29-1 to TRBJ2-2, with TRBD1 matching over 8 bases. The ends lost 1 base at V and 3 bases at J; junction bases unmatched: 7. This CDR3 spans 16 amino acids. CDR1 SQVTM and CDR2 ANQGSEA come from the germline V gene. DNA of the CDR3: TGCAGCGTTGAAGCGGCTGACAGGGGTGACACCGGGGAGCTGTTTTTT. It yields the protein CSVEAADRGDTGELFF.

This chain links TRBV7-6 with TRBJ1-2; perhaps TRBD1 as D (5 bases). The length of the CDR3 is 13 residues. In germline, CDR1 is SGHVS, CDR2 FNYEAQ. Trimming cost V 0 bases and J 3 bases, with 5 bases left between them. CDR3 nucleotide sequence: TGTGCCAGCAGCTTAGCAGGGGACTATGGCTACACCTTC. Its protein is CASSLAGDYGYTF.

The V and J genes are TRBV5-6 and TRBJ1-1; tentative D call: TRBD1 (6 bases). Per the germline V gene, CDR1 is SGHDT and CDR2 is YYEEEE. The CDR3 has 14 residues. V lost 9 bases to trimming and J lost 2 bases, with 17 bases between them. The CDR3 DNA sequence: TGTGCCACCCAGCACAGGGCCGGTAACACTGAAGCTTTCTTT. This encodes CATQHRAGNTEAFF.

The chain couples TRBV29-1 to TRBJ2-2; 10 bases map to TRBD1. Germline V gives CDR1 SQVTM, CDR2 ANQGSEA. Germline trimming cut 6 bases from V and 5 bases from J; bases unmatched to any gene: 12. The length of the CDR3 is 16 residues. CDR3 DNA sequence: TGCAGCGTGCGCGGGACAGGGGAGAGTTTGACCGGGGAGCTGTTTTTT. It codes for CSVRGTGESLTGELFF.

The chain couples TRBV5-6 to TRBJ2-6; D gene ambiguous. The CDR3 has 17 amino acids. The germline gives CDR1 SGHDT, CDR2 YYEEEE. V was pared by 3 bases and J by 0 bases, with 13 bases between. The chain's CDR3 is CASSSLRLSSGANVLTF. Here the CDR3 DNA reads TGTGCCAGCAGCTCCCTTCGTCTCTCCTCTGGGGCCAACGTCCTGACTTTC.

V and J are TRBV6-1 and TRBJ2-7, with 8 positions matching TRBD2. CDR3 length equals 15 residues. V was clipped by 5 bases and J by 1 base; unmatched bases: 7. CDR1 is MNHNS and CDR2 is SASEGT in the germline V gene. The CDR3 loop is CASSRSGGESYEQYF. The CDR3 nucleotides are TGTGCCAGCAGTCGCTCCGGGGGGGAGTCCTACGAGCAGTACTTC.

This chain joins TRBV7-9 and TRBJ2-1; TRBD1 aligns across 8 bases. There are 13 residues in the CDR3. After removal of 5 bases from V and 9 bases from J, the junction contained 6 bases not matched to a gene. Germline values: CDR1 SEHNR, CDR2 FQNEAQ (reference sequence). This chain's CDR3 is CASSRQGMTEQFF. The CDR3 nucleotides read TGTGCCAGCAGCCGACAGGGGATGACTGAGCAGTTCTTC.